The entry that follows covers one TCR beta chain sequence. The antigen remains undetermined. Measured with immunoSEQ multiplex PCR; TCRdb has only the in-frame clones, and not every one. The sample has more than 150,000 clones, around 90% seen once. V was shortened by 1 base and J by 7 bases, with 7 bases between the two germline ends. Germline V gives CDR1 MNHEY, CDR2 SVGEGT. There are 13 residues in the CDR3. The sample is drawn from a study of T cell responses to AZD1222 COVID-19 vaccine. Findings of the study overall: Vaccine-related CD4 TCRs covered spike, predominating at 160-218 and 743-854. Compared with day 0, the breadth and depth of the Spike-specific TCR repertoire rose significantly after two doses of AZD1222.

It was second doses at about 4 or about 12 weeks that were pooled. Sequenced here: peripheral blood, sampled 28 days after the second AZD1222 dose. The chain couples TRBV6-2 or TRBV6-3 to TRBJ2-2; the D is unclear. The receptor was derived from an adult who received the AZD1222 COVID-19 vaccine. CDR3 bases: TGTGCCAGCAGTTACTTGGTGGGCGGGGAGCTGTTTTTT. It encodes CASSYLVGGELFF.